This T cell receptor (beta chain) originates from a study of beta chain features in type 1 diabetes. The CDR3 is 14 amino acids. The V gene's germline CDR1 is SEHNR and CDR2 FQNEAQ (reference sequence). Trimming shortened V by 6 bases and J by 7 bases, and 15 bases separated the two germline ends. This clone has a handful of counts. The antigen remains undetermined. The isolated RNA, all of it, was reverse transcribed, so expressed TCRB transcripts were what got sequenced. Measured with immunoSEQ multiplex PCR; TCRdb has only the in-frame clones, and not every one. The table lists 300,000 to 400,000 clones, around 12% of them singletons. Study-wide points: The cDNA sequencing approach could over-represent high-TCR-expressing cells. Across patients, naive, central memory and Treg TCRB repertoires exhibited apparently greater similarity than was observed across healthy donors.

The TCR was taken from a man aged 18 to 29 in good health. Material for sequencing was naive CD4+ T cells from blood. The gene calls are TRBV7-9 and TRBJ1-4; tentative D call: TRBD1 (6 bases). The CDR3 loop reads CASSRRGSGEKLFF. Written as DNA, the CDR3 is TGTGCCAGCAGTCGCAGGGGATCGGGTGAAAAACTGTTTTTT.